Reported below is one T cell receptor beta chain. Only in-frame clones appear in the TCRdb table, and some are missing; sequencing was by immunoSEQ multiplex PCR. The sample lists some 73,000 clones, about 86% occurring once. Trimming cost V 0 bases and J 4 bases, with 13 bases left between them. Germline V gives CDR1 MGHRA, CDR2 YSYEKL. This CDR3 has 16 residues. This entry belongs to a study of OX40 agonist ivuxolimab in advanced cancers. Overall study context: Dose-escalation patients suffered from hepatocellular carcinoma, melanoma, renal cell or head and neck cancer. Patients were roughly 87% male with ages roughly 20 to 90, mean approximately 62.

Sequences were derived from CD4+ or CD8+ T cells sorted from blood, sampled in a trial of the OX40 agonist ivuxolimab. The source of this sequence is an adult with an advanced solid tumor such as melanoma, head and neck, liver or kidney cancer. The chain has TRBV4-1 and TRBJ2-1; the D is unclear. The CDR3 is CASSQDPQPRYNEQFF. In nucleotides, the CDR3 is TGCGCCAGCAGCCAAGATCCTCAACCCCGATACAATGAGCAGTTCTTC.